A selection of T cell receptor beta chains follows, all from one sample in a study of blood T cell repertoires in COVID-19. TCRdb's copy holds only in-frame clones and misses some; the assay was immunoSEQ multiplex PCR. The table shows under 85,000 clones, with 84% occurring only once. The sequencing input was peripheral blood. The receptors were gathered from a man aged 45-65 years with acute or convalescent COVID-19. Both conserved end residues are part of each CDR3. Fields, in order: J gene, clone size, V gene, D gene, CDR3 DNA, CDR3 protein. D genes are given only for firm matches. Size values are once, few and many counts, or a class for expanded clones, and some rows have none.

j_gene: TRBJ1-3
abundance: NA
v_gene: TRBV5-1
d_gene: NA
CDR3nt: TGCGCCAGCAGCTTGGACAGGCTCTCTGGAAACACCATATATTTT
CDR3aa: CASSLDRLSGNTIYF

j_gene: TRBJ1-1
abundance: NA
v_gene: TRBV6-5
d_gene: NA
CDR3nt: TGTGCCAGCAGTTACACCCGGGACATAGGTGAAGCTTTCTTT
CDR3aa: CASSYTRDIGEAFF

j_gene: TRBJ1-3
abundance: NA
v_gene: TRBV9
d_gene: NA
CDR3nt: TGTGCCAGCAGCGTACTATCCAGGGGATTCTCTGGAAACACCATATATTTT
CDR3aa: CASSVLSRGFSGNTIYF

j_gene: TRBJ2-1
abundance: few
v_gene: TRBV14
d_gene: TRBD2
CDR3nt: TGTGCCAGCAGCCAAGGGCTAGCGGGAGCTTACAATGAGCAGTTCTTC
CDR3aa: CASSQGLAGAYNEQFF

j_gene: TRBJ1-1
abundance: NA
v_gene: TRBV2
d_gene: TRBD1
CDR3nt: TGTGCCAGCAGTGAGGGACAGGGGAACACTGAAGCTTTCTTT
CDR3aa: CASSEGQGNTEAFF

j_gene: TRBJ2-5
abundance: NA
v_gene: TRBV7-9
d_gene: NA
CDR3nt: TGTGCCAGCAGCTTAGGTGATTTCGTAGATTTGGAGACCCAGTACTTC
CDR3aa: CASSLGDFVDLETQYF

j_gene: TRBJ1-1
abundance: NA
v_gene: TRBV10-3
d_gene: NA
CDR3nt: TGTGCCATCAGTGAGTCGCTACGGGACACCTATGAAGCTTTCTTT
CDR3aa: CAISESLRDTYEAFF

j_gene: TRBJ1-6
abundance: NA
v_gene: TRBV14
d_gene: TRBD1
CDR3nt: TGTGCCAGCAGCCAGTGGGGAGGACAGGGAGATTCACCCCTCCACTTT
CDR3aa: CASSQWGGQGDSPLHF

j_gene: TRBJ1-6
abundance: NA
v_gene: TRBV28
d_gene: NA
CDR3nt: TGTGCCAGCAGTGGCCGGCGCTGGGGGCGCGCTTCACCCCTCCACTTT
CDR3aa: CASSGRRWGRASPLHF

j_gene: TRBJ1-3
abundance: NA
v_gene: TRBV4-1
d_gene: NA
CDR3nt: TGCGCCAGCAGCCCACATCAAGGAAACACCATATATTTT
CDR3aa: CASSPHQGNTIYF

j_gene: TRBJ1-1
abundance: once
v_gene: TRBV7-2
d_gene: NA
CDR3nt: TGTGCCAGCAGCCTAAGGATCGACAAGCCTGAAGCTTTCTTT
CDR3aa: CASSLRIDKPEAFF

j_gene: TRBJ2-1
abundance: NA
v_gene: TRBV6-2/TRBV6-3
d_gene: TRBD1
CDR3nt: TGTGCCAGCAGTTACGGGGGGACAGGGGTAGTCAGGTACAATGAGCAGTTCTTC
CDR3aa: CASSYGGTGVVRYNEQFF

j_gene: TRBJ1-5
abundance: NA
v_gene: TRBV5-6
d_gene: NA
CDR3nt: TGTGCCAGCAGCTCGGTGGACAGAAATCAGCCCCAGCATTTT
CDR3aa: CASSSVDRNQPQHF